This T cell receptor beta chain is drawn from a study of T cells in Graves' hyperthyroidism and ophthalmopathy. This CDR3 has 17 amino acids. Trimming took off 5 bases at V and 6 bases at J, with 22 bases between the two ends. Amplification targeted TCR beta CDR3 regions from RNA transcripts. During a first-round RT-PCR of the TCR CDR3, the HTBI primer set was used. From the multiplex PCR reads, TCRdb called clonotypes with MiXCR, one entry per CDR3 protein. The sample includes approximately 600,000 distinct CDR3 sequences, around 20% of them seen just once. There are a few counts of this clonotype. Exclusion of patients followed from uncontrolled infection, other autoimmune disease, pregnancy or lactation. Diagnosis rested on symptoms, serum thyroxine and TRAb, thyroid ultrasound, and orbital computed tomography. Out of 10 ml of fresh peripheral blood came the PBMCs.

The receptor's source is a man aged 30 to 45 with Graves' ophthalmopathy. Sequenced material: blood. The genes are TRBV12-3 or TRBV12-4 and TRBJ1-4; tentatively, D is TRBD1 (5 bases). The CDR3 loop is CASSLRDYSSPDEKLFF. For the CDR3, the DNA is TGTGCCAGCAGTCTCAGGGACTATTCATCGCCCGATGAAAAACTGTTTTTT.